Following are 11 T cell receptor beta chains from one sample sequenced in a study of blood T cell repertoires in COVID-19. Measured with immunoSEQ multiplex PCR; TCRdb has only the in-frame clones, and not every one. The table shows 150,000 or so clones, with 80% to 95% occurring only once. The sequenced sample consisted of peripheral blood. These receptors were collected from a man younger than 45 with COVID-19, enrolled during active disease.

V gene TRBV9 combines with J gene TRBJ1-2; 11 bases fit TRBD1. The CDR3 is 14 amino acids. Germline CDR1 reads SGDLS; CDR2 reads YYNGEE. V lost 4 bases, J lost 6 bases, and 5 bases stayed unmatched. The DNA of the CDR3 is TGTGCCAGCAGCCTGGGACAGGGGGTTGATGGCTACACCTTC. This encodes CASSLGQGVDGYTF. The entire variable domain, with the rest obtained from reference TRBV9 and TRBJ1-2, is as follows: DSGVTQTPKHLITATGQRVTLRCSPRSGDLSVYWYQQSLDQGLQFLIQYYNGEERAKGNILERFSAQQFPDLHSELNLSSLELGDSALYFCASSLGQGVDGYTFGSGTRLTVV.

The gene calls are TRBV18 and TRBJ1-2, with 9 bases fitting TRBD1. This CDR3 is 14 amino acids long. Germline-derived CDR1 and CDR2 are KGHSH and LQKENI. With V trimmed by 3 bases and J by 8 bases, 7 bases remained unmatched. The CDR3 spells CASSPDRGRGGYTF. Here the CDR3 DNA reads TGTGCCAGCTCACCGGACAGGGGAAGAGGAGGCTACACCTTC.

This chain connects TRBV6-2 or TRBV6-3 to TRBJ2-3; 10 positions match TRBD1. The CDR3 spans 16 residues. V lost 3 bases, J lost 2 bases, and 5 bases stayed unmatched. Per the germline V gene, CDR1 is MNHEY and CDR2 is SVGEGT. CDR3: CASSYSGQGDTDTQYF. CDR3 in DNA: TGTGCCAGCAGTTATTCCGGACAGGGGGACACAGATACGCAGTATTTT.

The chain employs TRBV6-5 and TRBJ2-7; 7 bases fit TRBD1. The V and J ends lost 6 bases and 6 bases, in that order; junction bases with no gene match: 5. The CDR3 has 12 amino acids. CDR1 is MNHEY and CDR2 is SVGAGI in the germline V gene. The CDR3 loop is CASSRQGSEQYF. CDR3 DNA: TGTGCCAGCAGCCGACAGGGTTCCGAGCAGTACTTC.

Turning to this clone: This CDR3 is also generated by other DNA sequences in the sample. The V gene is TRBV18, the J gene TRBJ2-1; 14 bases match TRBD2. J was trimmed by 7 bases and V by 6 bases; bases with no gene match: 5. CDR3 length: 15 residues. Germline loops: CDR1 KGHSH, CDR2 LQKENI. In DNA form, the CDR3 reads TGTGCCAGCTCCCCGGGACTAGCGGGAGTTAATGAGCAGTTCTTC. It specifies CASSPGLAGVNEQFF.

The rearrangement uses TRBV19 and TRBJ1-5; possibly TRBD1 for D (6 bases). CDR3 length: 16 amino acids. V shed 6 bases and J shed 3 bases, with 18 bases lying between them. The germline gives CDR1 LNHDA, CDR2 SQIVND (reference sequence). In nucleotides, the CDR3 is TGTGCCAGTAGCCTCGGACCCAGGGGCGACAATCAGCCCCAGCATTTT. Translating gives CASSLGPRGDNQPQHF.

This clone was recorded only once. The rearrangement uses TRBV7-3 and TRBJ2-2, with D tentatively TRBD1 (6 bases). V shed 3 bases and J shed 6 bases, with 17 bases lying between them. Germline loops: CDR1 SGHTA, CDR2 FQGTGA. CDR3 length: 16 residues. CDR3 protein: CASSFRGSSGAGELFF. The DNA for the CDR3 is TGTGCCAGCAGCTTCAGGGGCTCGTCTGGCGCCGGGGAGCTGTTTTTT.

This clone has a single count. This chain connects TRBV11-1 to TRBJ1-2, with TRBD1 identical over 7 bases. The ends lost 1 base at V and 8 bases at J; junction bases unmatched: 7. The CDR3 totals 14 residues. Germline loops: CDR1 SGHAT, CDR2 FQDESV (reference sequence). The CDR3 protein is CASSLERGGDGYTF. The DNA of the CDR3 is TGTGCCAGCAGCTTAGAACGAGGGGGCGACGGCTACACCTTC. The entire variable domain, with the rest obtained from reference TRBV11-1 and TRBJ1-2, is as follows: EAEVAQSPRYKITEKSQAVAFWCDPISGHATLYWYRQILGQGPELLVQFQDESVVDDSQLPKDRFSAERLKGVDSTLKIQPAELGDSAMYLCASSLERGGDGYTFGSGTRLTVV.

This clone was picked up a small number of times. This chain connects TRBV14 to TRBJ2-7, with TRBD2 identical over 10 bases. Germline loops: CDR1 SGHDN, CDR2 FVKESK. This CDR3 has 19 residues. After removal of 4 bases from V and 2 bases from J, the junction contained 17 bases not matched to a gene. CDR3 nucleotide sequence: TGTGCCAGCAGCCCACACACAGGGTCACTAGCGGGACGAGCCTACGAGCAGTACTTC. This sequence encodes CASSPHTGSLAGRAYEQYF.

The DNA for the CDR3 is TGTGCCAGCAGCAAAGACAGGGCGGCCGGAAACACCATATATTTT. It yields the protein CASSKDRAAGNTIYF. The rearrangement joins TRBV6-5 to TRBJ1-3; TRBD1 agrees at 7 bases. After removal of 6 bases from V and 4 bases from J, the junction contained 9 bases not matched to a gene. The CDR3 extends over 15 amino acids. From germline, CDR1 is MNHEY and CDR2 SVGAGI.

This clone was found a few times. J is TRBJ2-2 and V is TRBV6-4; 8 bases are a match to TRBD2. The junction had 0 bases not matched to a gene; V was cut back by 0 bases and J by 6 bases. This CDR3 region has 14 residues. Looked up from germline, CDR1 is MRHNA and CDR2 is SNTAGT. The CDR3 reads CASSDSAGAGELFF. DNA of the CDR3: TGTGCCAGCAGTGACTCAGCGGGAGCCGGGGAGCTGTTTTTT.